These T cell receptor beta chains were read from a single sample in a study of siplizumab effects on memory and regulatory T cells. Sequencing was performed with immunoSEQ multiplex PCR; in TCRdb, only in-frame clones are kept and a portion is missing. The sample records around 120,000 clones, roughly 94% being singletons. The sequenced sample was non-Treg CD4+ T cells sorted from blood. The receptors stem from a human donor in good health. Each CDR3 is given with its conserved first and last residue. D genes are given only for firm matches. Clone size is not always given. Where it is, it says once, few, many or a class for expanded clones.

CDR3aa: CASTGTAQETQYF
CDR3nt: TGTGCCAGTACCGGGACAGCACAAGAGACCCAGTACTTC
d_gene: TRBD1
j_gene: TRBJ2-5
v_gene: TRBV19
abundance: .

CDR3aa: CSAGRDTGYTF
CDR3nt: TGCAGTGCTGGTCGGGACACTGGCTACACCTTC
d_gene: .
j_gene: TRBJ1-2
v_gene: TRBV20-1
abundance: .

CDR3aa: CASSQDGVGFSAQETQYF
CDR3nt: TGCGCCAGCAGCCAAGACGGGGTTGGGTTTTCCGCACAAGAGACCCAGTACTTC
d_gene: .
j_gene: TRBJ2-5
v_gene: TRBV4-1
abundance: .

CDR3aa: CASSSTPPGQGMNTEAFF
CDR3nt: TGCGCCAGCAGCTCAACACCACCGGGACAGGGGATGAACACTGAAGCTTTCTTT
d_gene: TRBD1
j_gene: TRBJ1-1
v_gene: TRBV5-1
abundance: .

CDR3aa: CASSLGGQAIYGYTF
CDR3nt: TGTGCCAGCAGCTTGGGGGGACAGGCGATTTATGGCTACACCTTC
d_gene: TRBD1
j_gene: TRBJ1-2
v_gene: TRBV5-4
abundance: .

CDR3aa: CASSTWTSTDTQYF
CDR3nt: TGTGCCAGCAGCACATGGACTAGCACAGATACGCAGTATTTT
d_gene: .
j_gene: TRBJ2-3
v_gene: TRBV11-1
abundance: once

CDR3aa: CASSLLGNEQFF
CDR3nt: TGTGCCAGCAGTTTACTCGGAAATGAGCAGTTCTTC
d_gene: .
j_gene: TRBJ2-1
v_gene: TRBV28
abundance: .

CDR3aa: CASSLGLAGPYNEQFF
CDR3nt: TGTGCCAGCAGCTTGGGACTAGCGGGGCCCTACAATGAGCAGTTCTTC
d_gene: TRBD2
j_gene: TRBJ2-1
v_gene: TRBV5-4
abundance: .

CDR3aa: CASSIVLGLGNNEQFF
CDR3nt: TGTGCCAGCAGCATAGTATTGGGACTAGGGAACAATGAGCAGTTCTTC
d_gene: TRBD2
j_gene: TRBJ2-1
v_gene: TRBV5-6
abundance: .

CDR3aa: CASSQEGAAGLAIPYEQYF
CDR3nt: TGTGCCAGTAGTCAGGAGGGGGCCGCGGGACTAGCGATACCCTACGAGCAGTACTTC
d_gene: TRBD2
j_gene: TRBJ2-7
v_gene: TRBV19
abundance: .

CDR3aa: CASSVSYEQYF
CDR3nt: TGTGCCAGCAGTGTCTCCTACGAGCAGTACTTC
d_gene: .
j_gene: TRBJ2-7
v_gene: TRBV2
abundance: .

CDR3aa: CASSQVRGTGELFF
CDR3nt: TGTGCCAGCAGCCAGGTTCGGGGTACCGGGGAGCTGTTTTTT
d_gene: .
j_gene: TRBJ2-2
v_gene: TRBV4-2
abundance: .

CDR3aa: CASKVSYHNEQFF
CDR3nt: TGTGCCAGTAAGGTAAGCTACCACAATGAGCAGTTCTTC
d_gene: .
j_gene: TRBJ2-1
v_gene: TRBV19
abundance: .

CDR3aa: CASSSDTTTNEKLFF
CDR3nt: TGCGCCAGCAGTTCGGACACCACAACTAATGAAAAACTGTTTTTT
d_gene: .
j_gene: TRBJ1-4
v_gene: TRBV5-1
abundance: once

CDR3aa: CASRRDRNTGELFF
CDR3nt: TGTGCCAGCAGGAGGGACAGAAACACCGGGGAGCTGTTTTTT
d_gene: TRBD1
j_gene: TRBJ2-2
v_gene: TRBV6-1
abundance: .

CDR3aa: CASSLAEREGHEQFF
CDR3nt: TGCGCCAGCAGCTTGGCCGAGCGGGAAGGGCATGAGCAGTTCTTC
d_gene: TRBD2
j_gene: TRBJ2-1
v_gene: TRBV5-1
abundance: .

CDR3aa: CASSEGRQGLFIQYF
CDR3nt: TGCGCCAGCAGTGAAGGTCGACAGGGTCTTTTCATTCAGTACTTC
d_gene: TRBD1
j_gene: TRBJ2-4
v_gene: TRBV10-1
abundance: .

CDR3aa: CASSSGQNEQYF
CDR3nt: TGTGCCAGCAGCTCCGGACAGAACGAGCAGTACTTC
d_gene: .
j_gene: TRBJ2-7
v_gene: TRBV11-2
abundance: .

CDR3aa: CASTGRTSGDNEQFF
CDR3nt: TGCGCCAGCACGGGCCGGACTAGCGGGGACAATGAGCAGTTCTTC
d_gene: TRBD2
j_gene: TRBJ2-1
v_gene: TRBV10-2
abundance: .

CDR3aa: CASSDGGRLLNPYGYTF
CDR3nt: TGTGCCAGCAGTGACGGGGGACGGCTTCTCAACCCCTATGGCTACACCTTC
d_gene: .
j_gene: TRBJ1-2
v_gene: TRBV25-1
abundance: once

CDR3aa: CASSLAVGWDTQYF
CDR3nt: TGTGCCAGCAGCTTAGCTGTGGGGTGGGATACGCAGTATTTT
d_gene: .
j_gene: TRBJ2-3
v_gene: TRBV7-6
abundance: .

CDR3aa: CASSELAGGRGEQFF
CDR3nt: TGTGCCAGCAGTGAACTAGCGGGGGGCCGGGGAGAGCAGTTCTTC
d_gene: TRBD2
j_gene: TRBJ2-1
v_gene: TRBV6-1
abundance: once

CDR3aa: CASRPSYNSPLHF
CDR3nt: TGTGCCAGCCGCCCCTCCTATAATTCACCCCTCCACTTT
d_gene: .
j_gene: TRBJ1-6
v_gene: TRBV14
abundance: .

CDR3aa: CASSLGTSPTDEQFF
CDR3nt: TGTGCTAGCAGCTTAGGGACTAGCCCGACCGATGAGCAGTTCTTC
d_gene: TRBD2
j_gene: TRBJ2-1
v_gene: TRBV7-7
abundance: .

CDR3aa: CASSDPPGELFF
CDR3nt: TGTGCCAGCAGTGACCCCCCCGGGGAGCTGTTTTTT
d_gene: .
j_gene: TRBJ2-2
v_gene: TRBV6-1
abundance: .

CDR3aa: CASSLNGAHTQYF
CDR3nt: TGTGCCAGCAGCTTAAACGGCGCCCATACGCAGTATTTT
d_gene: .
j_gene: TRBJ2-3
v_gene: TRBV7-3
abundance: .

CDR3aa: CASSQDRTANTGELFF
CDR3nt: TGCGCCAGCAGCCAAGATCGCACCGCGAACACCGGGGAGCTGTTTTTT
d_gene: .
j_gene: TRBJ2-2
v_gene: TRBV4-1
abundance: .

CDR3aa: CASWPMGTDTQYF
CDR3nt: TGTGCCAGCTGGCCAATGGGGACAGATACGCAGTATTTT
d_gene: .
j_gene: TRBJ2-3
v_gene: TRBV6-6
abundance: .

CDR3aa: CASTPDRERSYTF
CDR3nt: TGTGCCAGCACCCCGGACAGGGAAAGGAGCTACACCTTC
d_gene: TRBD1
j_gene: TRBJ1-2
v_gene: TRBV6-1
abundance: .

CDR3aa: CASSPRSALNTGELFF
CDR3nt: TGTGCCAGCAGCCCCCGATCAGCTTTGAACACCGGGGAGCTGTTTTTT
d_gene: .
j_gene: TRBJ2-2
v_gene: TRBV11-3
abundance: .

CDR3aa: CASPGVGVVDEQYF
CDR3nt: TGTGCCAGTCCTGGGGTCGGGGTCGTCGACGAGCAGTACTTC
d_gene: .
j_gene: TRBJ2-7
v_gene: TRBV6-4
abundance: .

CDR3aa: CASSVRDRAPWEQFF
CDR3nt: TGTGCCAGCAGCGTTCGGGACAGGGCCCCTTGGGAGCAGTTCTTC
d_gene: TRBD1
j_gene: TRBJ2-1
v_gene: TRBV9
abundance: .

CDR3aa: CASSFAGITDTQYF
CDR3nt: TGTGCCAGCAGCTTCGCAGGGATCACAGATACGCAGTATTTT
d_gene: .
j_gene: TRBJ2-3
v_gene: TRBV7-6
abundance: .

CDR3aa: CASSTPGLALNEQFF
CDR3nt: TGTGCCAGCAGTACACCGGGACTAGCGCTAAATGAGCAGTTCTTC
d_gene: TRBD2
j_gene: TRBJ2-1
v_gene: TRBV6-5
abundance: .

CDR3aa: CASSLNRVDTQYF
CDR3nt: TGTGCCAGCAGCTTAAATAGAGTAGATACGCAGTATTTT
d_gene: .
j_gene: TRBJ2-3
v_gene: TRBV7-3
abundance: .